Listed below are T cell receptor beta chains from one sample, sequenced in a study of CD4 T cell repertoires in COVID-19. Here immunoSEQ multiplex PCR was the method, and the copy in TCRdb shows in-frame clones only, minus some. The sample gives 7,500 to 8,500 clones, approximately 80% of which show up once; about 2.1% is in the top ten. The material was effector memory CD4+ T cells from blood, obtained before the COVID-19 pandemic. All receptors derive from a human donor who had COVID-19. Each CDR3 is given with its conserved first and last residue. D genes are given only for firm matches. The size entry is marked missing in some rows and otherwise reads once, few, many or a size class.

v_call	d_call	clone_size	j_call	cdr3_nt	cdr3_aa
TRBV5-1	.	.	TRBJ1-6	TGCGCCAGCAGCCTCAACGCCGACGGGGGAAGTTCACCCCTCCACTTT	CASSLNADGGSSPLHF
TRBV7-9	.	.	TRBJ2-7	TGTGCCAGCAGCTTAAATCAGGGTACCTACGAGCAGTACTTC	CASSLNQGTYEQYF
TRBV7-9	TRBD2	.	TRBJ2-7	TGTGCCAGCAGCTTCGGCGGGAGTGACGAGCAGTACTTC	CASSFGGSDEQYF
TRBV18	TRBD1	.	TRBJ2-4	TGTGCCAGCTCACCGAGGACAGGGGGCGATGGGAACATTCAGTACTTC	CASSPRTGGDGNIQYF
TRBV6-6	.	.	TRBJ2-1	TGTGCCAGCACGAGGGAGCGAAACTACAATGAGCAGTTCTTC	CASTRERNYNEQFF
TRBV6-5	.	few	TRBJ2-7	TGTGCCAGCCAAAGAGGGCAGGGGGGCGAGCAGTACTTC	CASQRGQGGEQYF
TRBV7-3	.	.	TRBJ1-3	TGTGCCAGCAGCTTAAACCCGGCAGGCTCTGGAAACACCATATATTTT	CASSLNPAGSGNTIYF
TRBV11-3	TRBD1	.	TRBJ2-5	TGTGCCAGCAGCCCCCAGGGGACAGGGCAAGAGACCCAGTACTTC	CASSPQGTGQETQYF
TRBV29-1	.	.	TRBJ1-3	TGCAGCGGTAAACAGGGAAACACCATATATTTT	CSGKQGNTIYF
TRBV5-1	TRBD1	once	TRBJ2-7	TGCGCCAGCAGCGCCCGGGACAGGTACTACGAGCAGTACTTC	CASSARDRYYEQYF
TRBV7-9	.	.	TRBJ1-1	TGTGCCAGCAGCTCACAGACTGAAGCTTTCTTT	CASSSQTEAFF
TRBV19	.	.	TRBJ1-5	TGTGCCAGCGGGGGGAGAGATCAGCCCCAGCATTTT	CASGGRDQPQHF
TRBV5-1	.	.	TRBJ1-1	TGCGCCAGCAGAGATCTAGGGGACACTGAAGCTTTCTTT	CASRDLGDTEAFF
TRBV6-6	.	.	TRBJ2-1	TGTGCCAGCAAAGAGGCGTTATCCTACAATGAGCAGTTCTTC	CASKEALSYNEQFF
TRBV2	TRBD1	.	TRBJ2-7	TGTGCCAGCAACCCCGGGGACAGCCCCTTGGAGCAGTACTTC	CASNPGDSPLEQYF
TRBV11-3	TRBD1	few	TRBJ2-3	TGTGCCAGCAGCTTTGGACAGGGGACAGATACGCAGTATTTT	CASSFGQGTDTQYF
TRBV7-9	TRBD1	.	TRBJ1-1	TGTGCCAGCAGCTTCGACAGGGGATTTTCGGACACTGAAGCTTTCTTT	CASSFDRGFSDTEAFF
TRBV6-4	.	few	TRBJ2-2	TGTGCCAGCAGTGACGGGGGGAGTACCGGGGAGCTGTTTTTT	CASSDGGSTGELFF
TRBV30	.	.	TRBJ2-3	TGTGCCCGTACAACAGGTTTTGAGTGGGGTACGCAGTATTTT	CARTTGFEWGTQYF
TRBV27	TRBD2	.	TRBJ2-2	TGTGCCAGCAGGGGGAGCGGGAGCGAGAACACCGGGGAGCTGTTTTTT	CASRGSGSENTGELFF
TRBV7-9	TRBD2	.	TRBJ2-1	TGTGCCAGCAGTGCTAGCGGGACCTCCTACAATGAGCAGTTCTTC	CASSASGTSYNEQFF
TRBV27	TRBD1	.	TRBJ1-5	TGTGCCAGCAGTCGCGACAGGGTATACAATCAGCCCCAGCATTTT	CASSRDRVYNQPQHF
TRBV6-5	TRBD1	.	TRBJ1-1	TGTGCCAGCAGCCCGACAGGGAGAACCGCGATACCCTTT	CASSPTGRTAIPF
TRBV6-4	.	few	TRBJ2-5	TGTGCCAGCAGTGCCCAGACAGATTCAGGGACCCAGTACTTC	CASSAQTDSGTQYF
TRBV7-3	.	.	TRBJ2-2	TGTGCCAGCAGAGAGGGTACGGGGGAGCTGTTTTTT	CASREGTGELFF
TRBV6-5	TRBD2	.	TRBJ2-1	TGTGCCAGCAGAAAGAGGAGGGAGGGCAATGAGCAGTTCTTC	CASRKRREGNEQFF
TRBV6-1	.	.	TRBJ2-4	TGTGCCAGCAGTCCAGGCGGGCGTCCCGGTGCCATTCAGTACTTC	CASSPGGRPGAIQYF
TRBV6-4	.	.	TRBJ1-5	TGTGCCAGCAGCGAACTCAGGGTTGGCAATCAGCCCCAGCATTTT	CASSELRVGNQPQHF
TRBV11-1	.	.	TRBJ2-5	TGTGCCAGCAGCCCAATAGCGCTCCAAGAGACCCAGTACTTC	CASSPIALQETQYF
TRBV6-1	.	.	TRBJ2-7	TGTGCCAGCCAACGGACGGGGGACTCTCCCTACGAGCAGTACTTC	CASQRTGDSPYEQYF
TRBV18	.	.	TRBJ2-1	TGTGCCAGCTCAACTAGTACAGGGCTCCAAAATGAGCAGTTCTTC	CASSTSTGLQNEQFF
TRBV18	.	.	TRBJ2-2	TGTGCCAGCTCACGGCAGGAACTGAACACCGGGGAGCTGTTTTTT	CASSRQELNTGELFF
TRBV7-2	TRBD1	.	TRBJ2-5	TGTGCCAGCAGCTTAGCCTCCGGGACAGGGCAAGAGACCCAGTACTTC	CASSLASGTGQETQYF
TRBV5-4	.	.	TRBJ2-3	TGTGCCAGCAGCCTGGGACGGGGCACAGATACGCAGTATTTT	CASSLGRGTDTQYF
TRBV29-1	TRBD2	once	TRBJ2-3	TGCAGCGTTGTCGGTAGCGGGAGCACAGATACGCAGTATTTT	CSVVGSGSTDTQYF
TRBV27	.	.	TRBJ2-1	TGTGCCAGCAGTTCGGCGGGGAAAGGTGGGAATGAGCAGTTCTTC	CASSSAGKGGNEQFF
TRBV9	TRBD1	.	TRBJ2-1	TGTGCCAGCAGCGGCTCTGTTGGACCACAGGGGAATGAGCAGTTCTTC	CASSGSVGPQGNEQFF